This T cell receptor beta chain was found in a study of blood T cell repertoires in COVID-19. Study processing details: The authors estimated nucleated cell counts from reference gene primer amplification. Data came from immunoSEQ multiplex PCR; TCRdb stores just in-frame clones and leaves some out. For V, J and clone size, that table is used; D and trimming come from the DNA. The sample lists tens of thousands of clones, roughly three quarters occurring once. This clone was counted a single time. Germline V gives CDR1 MDHEN, CDR2 SYDVKM. V was cut by 8 bases and J by 0 bases, with 7 bases left in between. CDR3 length equals 13 residues.

The source is a man between 65 and 85 years old with active or convalescent COVID-19. This rearrangement joins TRBV28 to TRBJ2-2; possibly TRBD2 for D (6 bases). Sequencing input: peripheral blood. The DNA of the CDR3 is TGTGCCAGCCGCGGGGCGAACACCGGGGAGCTGTTTTTT. Its protein product is CASRGANTGELFF.